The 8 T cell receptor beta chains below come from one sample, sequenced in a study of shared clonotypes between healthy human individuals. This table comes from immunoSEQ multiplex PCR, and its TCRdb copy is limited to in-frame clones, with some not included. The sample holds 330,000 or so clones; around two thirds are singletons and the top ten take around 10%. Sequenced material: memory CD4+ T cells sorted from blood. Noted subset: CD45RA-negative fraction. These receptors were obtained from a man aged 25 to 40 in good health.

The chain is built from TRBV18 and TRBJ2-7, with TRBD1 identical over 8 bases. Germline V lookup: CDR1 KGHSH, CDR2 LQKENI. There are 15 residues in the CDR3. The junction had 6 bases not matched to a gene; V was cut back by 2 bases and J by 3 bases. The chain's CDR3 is CASSPNIQGDYEQYF. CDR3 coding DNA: TGTGCCAGCTCACCAAATATACAGGGGGACTACGAGCAGTACTTC.

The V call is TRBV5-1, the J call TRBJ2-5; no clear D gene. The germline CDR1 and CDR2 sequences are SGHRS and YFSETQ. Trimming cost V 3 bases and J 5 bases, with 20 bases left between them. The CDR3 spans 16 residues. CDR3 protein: CASSYPPGTTRETQYF. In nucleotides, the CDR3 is TGCGCCAGCAGCTACCCCCCGGGCACCACGAGGGAGACCCAGTACTTC.

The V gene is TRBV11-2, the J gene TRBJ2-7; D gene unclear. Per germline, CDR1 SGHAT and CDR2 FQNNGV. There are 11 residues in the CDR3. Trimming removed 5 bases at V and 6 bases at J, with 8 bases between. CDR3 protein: CASSPDAEQYF. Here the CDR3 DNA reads TGTGCCAGCAGCCCCGATGCCGAGCAGTACTTC. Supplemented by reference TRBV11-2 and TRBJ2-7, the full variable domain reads EAGVAQSPRYKIIEKRQSVAFWCNPISGHATLYWYQQILGQGPKLLIQFQNNGVVDDSQLPKDRFSAERLKGVDSTLKIQPAKLEDSAVYLCASSPDAEQYFGPGTRLTVT.

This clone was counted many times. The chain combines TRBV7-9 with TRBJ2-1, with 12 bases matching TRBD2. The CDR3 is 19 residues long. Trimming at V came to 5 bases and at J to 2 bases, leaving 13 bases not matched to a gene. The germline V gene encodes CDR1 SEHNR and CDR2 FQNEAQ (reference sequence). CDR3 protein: CASSPPVRLAGVAYNEQFF. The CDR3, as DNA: TGTGCCAGCAGCCCGCCGGTTCGACTAGCGGGGGTGGCCTACAATGAGCAGTTCTTC.

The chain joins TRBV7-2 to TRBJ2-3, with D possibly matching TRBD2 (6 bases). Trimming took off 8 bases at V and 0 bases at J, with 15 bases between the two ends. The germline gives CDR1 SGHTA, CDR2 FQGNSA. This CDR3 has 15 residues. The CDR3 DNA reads TGTGCCAGCGGAGGGAGGACTTCTAGCACAGATACGCAGTATTTT. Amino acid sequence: CASGGRTSSTDTQYF.

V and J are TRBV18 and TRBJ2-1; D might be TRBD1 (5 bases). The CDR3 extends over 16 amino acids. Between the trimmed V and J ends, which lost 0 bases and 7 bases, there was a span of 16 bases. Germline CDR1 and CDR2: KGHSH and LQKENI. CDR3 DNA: TGTGCCAGCTCACCACCGAATTTGAGACAGTCAAATGAGCAGTTCTTC. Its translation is CASSPPNLRQSNEQFF. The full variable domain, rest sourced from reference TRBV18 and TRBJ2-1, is NAGVMQNPRHLVRRRGQEARLRCSPMKGHSHVYWYRQLPEEGLKFMVYLQKENIIDESGMPKERFSAEFPKEGPSILRIQQVVRGDSAAYFCASSPPNLRQSNEQFFGPGTRLTVL.

The DNA of the CDR3 is TGTGCCAGCAGCCTACTAATAGATACGCAGTATTTT. This sequence encodes CASSLLIDTQYF. This chain joins TRBV7-9 and TRBJ2-3; D not resolved. The CDR3 has 12 residues. Germline loops: CDR1 SEHNR, CDR2 FQNEAQ (reference sequence). The germline V and J ends were trimmed by 5 bases and 5 bases, with 8 bases remaining between them.

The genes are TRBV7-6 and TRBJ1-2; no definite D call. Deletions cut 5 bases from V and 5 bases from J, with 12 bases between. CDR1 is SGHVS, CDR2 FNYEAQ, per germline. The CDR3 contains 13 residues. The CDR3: CASSQGQQYGYTF. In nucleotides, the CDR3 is TGTGCCAGCAGCCAAGGCCAGCAATATGGCTACACCTTC. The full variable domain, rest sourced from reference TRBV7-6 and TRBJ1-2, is GAGVSQSPRYKVTKRGQDVALRCDPISGHVSLYWYRQALGQGPEFLTYFNYEAQQDKSGLPNDRFSAERPEGSISTLTIQRTEQRDSAMYRCASSQGQQYGYTFGSGTRLTVV.